The 9 T cell receptor beta chains listed next were all sequenced from one sample in a study of breast tumors, draining lymph nodes, adjacent tissues. TCRdb ran MiXCR on the multiplex PCR reads and lists one entry per CDR3 protein. The sample records some 15,000 distinct CDR3 sequences, around 70% being singletons. Sequencing was performed on tumor-adjacent breast tissue. Receptor source: a female donor with breast cancer. Some clones in this sample may be carry-over from other donors' samples.

This clonotype is medium-sized (0.01 to 0.1%) by share. The chain combines TRBV7-9 with TRBJ2-1; 12 bases match TRBD1. The germline V gene has CDR1 SEHNR and CDR2 FQNEAQ (reference sequence). The CDR3 sequence is 15 residues long. Trimming at V came to 4 bases and at J to 8 bases, leaving 6 bases not matched to a gene. CDR3 loop: CASSSRDRGHDEQFF. CDR3 nucleotides: TGTGCCAGCAGCTCAAGGGACAGGGGGCACGATGAGCAGTTCTTC.

The gene calls are TRBV10-3 and TRBJ2-7, with 11 bases that match TRBD2. CDR1 and CDR2 (germline): ENHRY, SYGVKD. J was trimmed by 4 bases and V by 2 bases; bases with no gene match: 4. This CDR3 has 15 amino acids. The CDR3: CAISETSGRDYEQYF. The CDR3 DNA reads TGTGCCATCAGTGAGACTAGCGGGAGAGATTACGAGCAGTACTTC.

In this sample, this clonotype turned up many times. V gene TRBV7-9 combines with J gene TRBJ2-1; 10 bases align to TRBD2. J was trimmed by 12 bases and V by 1 base; bases with no gene match: 6. Germline CDR1 reads SEHNR; CDR2 reads FQNEAQ (reference sequence). The CDR3 covers 14 residues. CDR3 region: CASSLDGLAGVQFF. The DNA of the CDR3 is TGTGCCAGCAGCTTAGATGGGCTAGCGGGGGTGCAGTTCTTC. Looking up the rest from reference TRBV7-9 and TRBJ2-1 gives the full variable domain: DTGVSQNPRHKITKRGQNVTFRCDPISEHNRLYWYRQTLGQGPEFLTYFQNEAQLEKSRLLSDRFSAERPKGSFSTLEIQRTEQGDSAMYLCASSLDGLAGVQFFGPGTRLTVL.

The V call is TRBV9, the J call TRBJ2-5; D is undetermined. Trimming shortened V by 4 bases and J by 0 bases, and 19 bases separated the two germline ends. The CDR3 is 17 residues long. Germline assignment: CDR1 SGDLS and CDR2 YYNGEE. The CDR3 sequence is CASSLSGRTTYQETQYF. CDR3 nucleotides: TGTGCCAGCAGCTTATCGGGTCGTACGACGTACCAAGAGACCCAGTACTTC.

This clonotype was seen many times. This chain joins TRBV4-3 and TRBJ2-3; 11 bases match TRBD2. The CDR3 has 20 amino acids. V gave up 1 base and J gave up 0 bases; unmatched junction bases: 12. Germline V gene lookup returns CDR1 LGHNA and CDR2 YSLEER. The DNA for the CDR3 is TGCGCCAGCAGCCAAGGGCCGGGACTAGCGGTTCGAGGTAGCACAGATACGCAGTATTTT. Protein sequence: CASSQGPGLAVRGSTDTQYF.

Comment on this clonotype: At one boundary the junction diverges from the germline segment, which might be a read error. The V call is TRBV24-1, the J call TRBJ2-1; possibly TRBD2 for D (5 bases). The germline V gene encodes CDR1 KGHDR and CDR2 SFDVKD. The CDR3 is 16 residues long. The CDR3 here is CATSDGDPLAVNEQFF. The CDR3 bases are TGCGCCACCAGTGATGGCGACCCGCTAGCCGTTAATGAGCAGTTCTTC.

The V and J genes are TRBV9 and TRBJ2-1, with D uncertain. The CDR3 has 14 amino acids. V was cut by 2 bases and J by 4 bases, with 10 bases left in between. Germline V gives CDR1 SGDLS, CDR2 YYNGEE. The CDR3 nucleotides are TGTGCCAGCAGCGTGGCTGCGGTGTACAATGAGCAGTTCTTC. Its protein product is CASSVAAVYNEQFF.

This clonotype showed up many times. The rearrangement uses TRBV12-3 or TRBV12-4 and TRBJ2-1; 10 nucleotides agree with TRBD1. J was trimmed by 4 bases and V by 6 bases; bases with no gene match: 6. This CDR3 comprises 15 residues. CDR3 nucleotides: TGTGCCAGCAGCATGACAGGGGGCGGGTACAATGAGCAGTTCTTC. It yields the protein CASSMTGGGYNEQFF.

The V gene is TRBV12-5, the J gene TRBJ1-6, with D tentatively TRBD1 (6 bases). The length of the CDR3 is 15 residues. CDR1 and CDR2 from the germline V gene are LGHNT and FRNRAP. Deletions cut 2 bases from V and 4 bases from J, with 9 bases between. The CDR3 spells CASGLTGIYNSPLHF. The CDR3 nucleotides read TGTGCTAGTGGTTTGACAGGGATATATAATTCACCCCTCCACTTT.